The TCR beta chain described here comes from a study of vaccination and CD4 T cells after COVID-19 (dated by TCRdb to 2021 to 2024). About the investigation overall: Convalescent patients had a positive SARS-CoV-2 result on nasal swab PCR, and of these patients, nine had mild disease and one had severe disease. The convalescent cohort included six males and four females, with two Hispanic individuals, seven Caucasians, two Asians and one multiracial person. Participants received two doses of either the Pfizer-BioNTech BNT162b2 vaccine (n=8) or the Moderna mRNA-1273 vaccine (n=2). Post-COVID blood samples were collected from convalescent patients a median of around 100 days after diagnosis, with a range of roughly 35 to 170 days. The time from the second vaccine dose to post-vaccine blood sampling had a median of roughly 79 days and ranged from about 14 to 250 days. Culture stimuli were overlapping spike peptide pools from SARS-CoV-2 and from the common cold coronaviruses HCoV-NL63, HCoV-OC43 and HCoV-229E. As controls, cultures received a CEFX viral epitope pool (the positive control), an HIV-1 Nef peptide pool (the negative control), or no peptide at all. The spike-specific CD4+ TCR repertoire was compared before and after mRNA vaccination in fewer than eleven COVID-19 convalescent patients and several infection-naive healthy vaccine recipients.

The meaning of the sample's treatment or condition label: roughly 10-day PBMC culture with coronavirus spike peptide pools or control peptides (ViraFEST assay). The ViraFEST assay was used in the study, in which antigen-specific T cells were expanded with peptide pools and expanded clonotypes were subsequently identified by TCR sequencing. Positive SARS-CoV-2 PCR tests in the convalescent patients dated from March to December 2020, before Alpha, Beta and Delta variants emerged in the United States. Each well held approximately 2 million PBMCs cultured in IMDM containing approximately 5% human AB serum and roughly 9.7 IU/ml IL-2, with about 9.4 ug/ml peptide pools added. Half of the culture medium was replaced with fresh IL-2-containing medium on days 3 and 7. Once the cells had been in culture for about 10 days, the EasySep CD4+ T cell isolation kit was used to isolate CD4+ T cells by negative selection. Ficoll-Paque Plus gradient centrifugation was used to isolate PBMCs from whole blood, and the isolated PBMCs were then either used fresh or cryopreserved at -140C. In general, triplicate wells were set up for every culture condition.

What the study reported, not specific to this receptor: Only a relatively small number of convalescent patients were included in the study, and early timepoints following natural infection were not analyzed. In convalescent patients, nearly all vaccine-specific clones (304 of 307) were found to be mono-reactive for SARS-CoV-2 spike rather than cross-reactive with common cold coronaviruses. In convalescent patients, a median around 86% of post-vaccine SARS-CoV-2-reactive clones were detected only after vaccination, and vaccine-specific priming was suggested by this finding. The median count of SARS-CoV-2-reactive clonotypes went up from 20 to 25 after infection to 38 after vaccination, although the change was not significant.

CDR1 and CDR2 (MNHNS, SASEGT) derive from the germline V gene. Spanning cysteine to phenylalanine, the CDR3 consists of 14 amino acids. The retained sequence is limited to the CDR3, 42 bases, with the frame set at the first base. V ends up 6 bases short and J 7 bases short, with an unmatched junction base count of 10. Libraries were built with PCR. DNA from cultured CD4+ T cells underwent TCR sequencing with the Oncomine TCR Beta short-read assay at the Johns Hopkins FTIC core. The QIAamp micro DNA kit was used to extract genomic DNA from the cultured CD4+ T cells. The Oncomine TCR Beta libraries from cultured CD4+ T cells were pooled using unique dual indexes and then sequenced on an Illumina iSeq 100. Per the source publication's procedure: Non-productive sequences were removed, and CDR3s that did not start with C, did not end with F or W, or were shorter than 7 amino acids were discarded. The MANAFEST web application identified antigen-specific clonotypes by comparing peptide-stimulated wells against reference wells and other culture wells. For a clone to be called positive, the clone needed an FDR below 0.05, an odds ratio above 5, and a productive frequency above 0.1% in at least two of three replicate wells. Cross-reactive clonotypes were defined as significantly expanded in both SARS-CoV-2 spike wells and at least one common cold coronavirus spike condition. Similarity between CDR3 sequences was evaluated in R version 3.6.1 using Levenshtein distances (stringdist) and unrooted phylogenetic trees (ape). The public reads were reanalyzed by TCRdb: fastp trimming at Q25, MiXCR alignment, in-frame beta chains only. Each CDR3 protein gets just one entry, which takes the most common genes and DNA from the rows behind it. The V and J calls reflect TCRdb's pipeline rather than the authors' work. This sample gives 15,000 to 20,000 distinct CDR3 sequences in total; 48% of them show up just once. The ten top clones hold roughly 4.5% of the sample.

This clonotype was counted once. The clone's antigen remains unknown. Base quality data are lacking; no much larger clone is found one base away. A lone read offers only weak evidence. This TCR derives from a human donor who had recovered from COVID-19. The sequencing used CD4+ T cells from blood, cultured in vitro, collected before SARS-CoV-2 vaccination. The chain employs TRBV6-1 and TRBJ2-7; a stretch of 9 junction bases matches TRBD2. The nucleotide sequence reads TGTGCCAGCAGGCCGACTAGCGGATTTAGGGAGCAGTACTTC. This is translated as CASRPTSGFREQYF.